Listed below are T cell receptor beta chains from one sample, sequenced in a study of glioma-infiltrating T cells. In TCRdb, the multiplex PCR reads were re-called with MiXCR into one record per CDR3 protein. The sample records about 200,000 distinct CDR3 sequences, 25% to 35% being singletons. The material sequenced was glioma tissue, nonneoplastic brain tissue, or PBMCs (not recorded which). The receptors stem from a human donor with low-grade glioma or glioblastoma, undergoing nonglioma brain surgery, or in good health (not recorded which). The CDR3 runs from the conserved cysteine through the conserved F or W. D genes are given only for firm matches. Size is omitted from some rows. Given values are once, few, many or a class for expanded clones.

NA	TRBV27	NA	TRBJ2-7	TGTGCCAGCAGTTCCAGGGGCAGGAGAAACTACGAGCAGTACTTC	CASSSRGRRNYEQYF
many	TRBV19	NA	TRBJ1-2	TGTGCCAGTACGGTCCGGGCAAACTATGGCTACACCTTC	CASTVRANYGYTF
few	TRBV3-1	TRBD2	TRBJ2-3	TGTGCCAGCAGCCAAGGGTATTTCGGACTAGCGGGAGCTGATACGCAGTATTTT	CASSQGYFGLAGADTQYF
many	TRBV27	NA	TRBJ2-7	TGTGCCAGCAGTTCCGGGAGCTCCTACGAGCAGTACTTC	CASSSGSSYEQYF
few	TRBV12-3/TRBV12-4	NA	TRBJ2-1	TGTGCCAGCAGTTTACGGCAGTCGTACAATGAGCAGTTCTTC	CASSLRQSYNEQFF
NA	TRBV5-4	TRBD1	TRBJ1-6	TGTGCCAGCAGCGCGACAGGGGATTTGTATTCACCCCTCCACTTT	CASSATGDLYSPLHF
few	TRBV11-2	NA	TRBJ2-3	TGTGCCAGCAGCCCTTACCCCGGCAGGGTGGGCACAGATACGCAGTATTTT	CASSPYPGRVGTDTQYF
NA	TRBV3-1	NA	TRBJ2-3	TGTGCCAGCAGCCCGCTAGCGAGCGCTAGCACAGATACGCAGTATTTT	CASSPLASASTDTQYF
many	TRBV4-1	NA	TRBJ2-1	TGCGCCAGCAGCCAAGGGGCTTGGCCCAATGAGCAGTTCTTC	CASSQGAWPNEQFF
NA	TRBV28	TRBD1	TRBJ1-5	TGTGCCAGCAGTCTTGACAGGGTGGGTTGGAATTTT	CASSLDRVGWNF
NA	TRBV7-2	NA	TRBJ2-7	TGTGCCAGCAGCTCCGGGCAGGGGCGGGTCGAGCAGTACTTC	CASSSGQGRVEQYF
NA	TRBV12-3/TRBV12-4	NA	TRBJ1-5	TGTGCCAGCAGTCGGGGGGGCAGGGGCGCGAAGCCCCAGCATTTT	CASSRGGRGAKPQHF
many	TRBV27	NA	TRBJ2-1	TGTGCCAGCAGTTTTGGAGCGGTCTATGAGCAGTTCTTC	CASSFGAVYEQFF
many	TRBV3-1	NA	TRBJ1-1	TGTGCCAGCAGCCAAGATCAAACAGTTGAAGCTTTCTTT	CASSQDQTVEAFF
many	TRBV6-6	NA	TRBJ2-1	TGTGCCAGCAGTTACCCGTTTGGAGGGACCAACAATGAGCAGTTCTTC	CASSYPFGGTNNEQFF
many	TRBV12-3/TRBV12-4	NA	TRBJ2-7	TGTGCCAGCAGTTCAGGGACTTACGAGCAGTACTTC	CASSSGTYEQYF
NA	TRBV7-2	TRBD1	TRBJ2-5	TGTGCCAGCAGCTTCAACAGGGGCTCAGAGACCCAGTACTTC	CASSFNRGSETQYF
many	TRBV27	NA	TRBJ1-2	TGTGCCAGCAGACCCAGGGCCGGGGGCTATGGCTACACCTTC	CASRPRAGGYGYTF
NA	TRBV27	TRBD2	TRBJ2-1	TGTGCCAGCGGTAAAAGCGGGAGTACTTTCGATGAGCAATTCTTC	CASGKSGSTFDEQFF
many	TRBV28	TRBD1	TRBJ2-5	TGTGCCAGCAGTTCACAGGGGGCAGAGAGAGAGACCCAGTACTTC	CASSSQGAERETQYF
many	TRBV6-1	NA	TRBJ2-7	TGTGCCAGCAGCGACGGGCGATCTTTCCACGAGCAGTACTTC	CASSDGRSFHEQYF
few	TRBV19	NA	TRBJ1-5	TGTGCCAGTAGTGCTAATAGCAATCAGCCCCAGCATTTT	CASSANSNQPQHF
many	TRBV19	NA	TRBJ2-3	TGTGCCAGTACCTCAGGGGACGGCACAGATACGCAGTATTTT	CASTSGDGTDTQYF
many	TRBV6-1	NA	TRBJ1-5	TGTGCCAGCCGGGTAGAGGGTCAGCCCCAGCATTTT	CASRVEGQPQHF
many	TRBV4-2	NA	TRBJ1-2	TGTGCCAGCAGCCAAGAACCGGGACAAGGATTCTATGGCTACACCTTC	CASSQEPGQGFYGYTF
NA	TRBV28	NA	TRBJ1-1	TGTTCCCGCAGTTTCGGCGGAACTGAAGCTTTCTTT	CSRSFGGTEAFF
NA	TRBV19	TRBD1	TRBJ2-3	TGTGCCAGTAGTAGAGGGGGCAGTCTCCCCCCTACAGATACGCAGTATTTT	CASSRGGSLPPTDTQYF
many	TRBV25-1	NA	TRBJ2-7	TGTGCCAGCAGTGAACTTGGCGCAGGTATCTACGAGCAGTACTTC	CASSELGAGIYEQYF
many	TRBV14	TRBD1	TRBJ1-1	TGTGCCAGCAGCCAAGAGACAGGGCCGAACACTGAAGCTTTCTTT	CASSQETGPNTEAFF
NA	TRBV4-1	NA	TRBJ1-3	TGCGCCAGCAGCCAGTACCCACAGGGCCGAAACACCATATATTTT	CASSQYPQGRNTIYF
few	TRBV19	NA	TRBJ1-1	TGTGCCAGTATTACTACCGGGACATTCGTCCACACTGAAGCTTTCTTT	CASITTGTFVHTEAFF
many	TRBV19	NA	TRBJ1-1	TGTGCCAGTAGTACCAACCCGACAGGACTTCTCACTGAAGCTTTCTTT	CASSTNPTGLLTEAFF
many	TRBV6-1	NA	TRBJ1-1	TGTGCCAGCAACTCCCACCAAGTAGGGATACGCGATACTGAAGCTTTCTTT	CASNSHQVGIRDTEAFF
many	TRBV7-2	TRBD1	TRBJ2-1	TGTGCCAACGGACAGGGCCCTAACAATGAGCAGTTCTTC	CANGQGPNNEQFF
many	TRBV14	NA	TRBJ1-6	TGTGCCAGCAGCCCGGGACTGCTTAATTCACCCCTCCACTTT	CASSPGLLNSPLHF
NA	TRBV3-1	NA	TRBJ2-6	TGTGCCAGCAGCTTAGGGGTTGACTCTGGGGCCAACGTCCTGACTTTC	CASSLGVDSGANVLTF